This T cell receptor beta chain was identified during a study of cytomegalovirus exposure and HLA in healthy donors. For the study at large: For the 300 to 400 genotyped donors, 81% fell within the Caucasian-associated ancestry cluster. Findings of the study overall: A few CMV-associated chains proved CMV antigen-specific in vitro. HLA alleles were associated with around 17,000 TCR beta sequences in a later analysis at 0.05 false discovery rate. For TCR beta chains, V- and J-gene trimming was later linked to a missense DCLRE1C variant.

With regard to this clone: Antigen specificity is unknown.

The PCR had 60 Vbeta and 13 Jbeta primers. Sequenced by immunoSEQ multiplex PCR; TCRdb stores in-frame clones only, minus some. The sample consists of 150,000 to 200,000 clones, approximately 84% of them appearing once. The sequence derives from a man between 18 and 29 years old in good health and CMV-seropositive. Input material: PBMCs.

The CDR3 nucleotides are TGTGCCAGCAGCTTAGAATCCCTCGGAGGAGAGAACACTGAAGCTTTCTTT. Protein: CASSLESLGGENTEAFF. This sequence joins TRBV11-2 and TRBJ1-1, with no clear D. V lost 0 bases and J 1 base, leaving 15 bases between the germline ends. Germline assignment: CDR1 SGHAT and CDR2 FQNNGV. The CDR3 contains 17 residues.